The rows below give T cell receptor beta chains drawn from one sample of a study of T cell repertoires in cytomegalovirus infection. TCRdb redid the calling of the reads with MiXCR, one entry per CDR3 protein. The top ten clones hold about 31% of a sample with 150,000 to 200,000 distinct CDR3 sequences, about 28% of them seen once. Sequenced sample: PBMCs. These receptors originate from a human donor in good health (CMV status not recorded). Some clones in this sample may be carry-over from other donors' samples. Each CDR3 is given with its conserved first and last residue. Each record gives: V gene, D gene, clone size, J gene, CDR3 length, CDR3 protein, CDR3 DNA. A D gene is named only where the DNA matches it firmly. The listing skips clone size in some rows; elsewhere it reads once, few, many or a size class.

TRBV29-1	TRBD1	-	TRBJ2-7	14	CSVEMGQEIYEQYF	TGCAGCGTTGAAATGGGACAGGAGATTTACGAGCAGTACTTC
TRBV7-2	-	many	TRBJ2-6	19	CASSLQARGPHSGANVLTF	TGTGCCAGCAGCTTACAGGCCAGGGGCCCTCACTCTGGGGCCAACGTCCTGACTTTC
TRBV7-2	TRBD2	-	TRBJ2-7	14	CASSSGTKRYEQYF	TGTGCCAGCAGCTCCGGGACTAAGCGCTACGAGCAGTACTTC
TRBV7-2	TRBD1	-	TRBJ1-2	13	CASSRGQGIGYTF	TGTGCCAGCAGCCGTGGACAGGGAATTGGCTACACCTTC
TRBV29-1	-	few	TRBJ2-1	14	CSYSQARGIDEQFF	TGCAGCTATTCCCAAGCCAGGGGAATCGATGAGCAGTTCTTC
TRBV7-2	-	many	TRBJ1-5	16	CASSTGGARSNQPQHF	TGTGCCAGCAGCACCGGGGGGGCGAGGAGCAATCAGCCCCAGCATTTT
TRBV6-5	TRBD1	few	TRBJ2-2	15	CASSRFGQGAGELFF	TGTGCCAGCAGCCGATTTGGACAGGGGGCCGGGGAGCTGTTTTTT
TRBV6-6	TRBD2	-	TRBJ2-1	16	CASWELAGAHYNEQFF	TGTGCCAGCTGGGAGTTAGCGGGGGCCCACTACAATGAGCAGTTCTTC
TRBV5-1	-	-	TRBJ2-5	16	CASSRDGIGDVETQYF	TGCGCCAGCAGCCGTGATGGTATAGGGGATGTGGAGACCCAGTACTTC
TRBV29-1	-	-	TRBJ2-3	13	CSARTVWADTQYF	TGCAGCGCCCGGACTGTCTGGGCAGATACGCAGTATTTT
TRBV6-5	TRBD1	-	TRBJ1-2	13	CASSTGGNYGYTF	TGTGCCAGCAGCACAGGGGGCAACTATGGCTACACCTTC
TRBV19	-	-	TRBJ1-1	14	CARSILSEPSEAFF	TGTGCCCGTAGTATCCTGTCCGAGCCGTCTGAAGCTTTCTTT
TRBV5-1	TRBD2	few	TRBJ2-1	15	CASSLTSGGRDEQFF	TGCGCCAGCAGCTTGACTAGCGGGGGAAGGGATGAGCAGTTCTTC
TRBV19	TRBD1	few	TRBJ1-4	13	CASSITGAEKLFF	TGTGCCAGTAGTATAACAGGGGCCGAAAAACTGTTTTTT
TRBV12-3/TRBV12-4	-	-	TRBJ1-2	13	CASSQGHSYGYTF	TGTGCCAGCAGTCAAGGACACTCCTATGGCTACACCTTC
TRBV25-1	-	-	TRBJ2-6	16	CASSLRGGSGANVLTF	TGTGCCAGCAGTCTCAGAGGGGGTTCTGGGGCCAACGTCCTGACTTTC
TRBV4-3	-	few	TRBJ1-2	16	CASSPQWGSSNYGYTF	TGCGCCAGCAGCCCGCAGTGGGGCAGTTCTAACTATGGCTACACCTTC